One sample yielded the 16 T cell receptor beta chains listed below, sequenced in a study of spatial heterogeneity in lung cancer. TCRdb passed the 5' RACE reads through MiXCR, listing each CDR3 protein once. The table records about 82,000 distinct CDR3 sequences, roughly 13% of them present only once. Sample time point: sample taken at primary tumor resection. Whole RNA was taken from tumor, nontumor lung or frozen PBMC; it was then sequenced unsorted. This specimen consisted of PBMCs, obtained at surgery. The receptors were sampled from a male donor with early-stage non-small cell lung cancer.

The J gene is TRBJ2-1, the V gene TRBV29-1; no reliable D call. The V gene lost 7 bases and the J gene lost 3 bases, with 19 bases spanning the gap. This CDR3 spans 15 amino acids. CDR1 is SQVTM, CDR2 ANQGSEA, per germline. CDR3 coding DNA: TGCAGCGCCCCCGTGCCCCACAAGGGCTACAATGAGCAGTTCTTC. Encoded protein: CSAPVPHKGYNEQFF.

This clonotype was seen many times. This CDR3 reads CASSLEADSYEQYF. The CDR3 nucleotides read TGTGCCAGCAGCTTAGAGGCTGACTCCTACGAGCAGTACTTC. This chain joins TRBV7-9 and TRBJ2-7, with D unresolved. This CDR3 has 14 amino acids. The V end was cut by 1 base, the J end by 0 bases, with 7 bases between. Germline values: CDR1 SEHNR, CDR2 FQNEAQ (reference sequence).

This chain uses TRBV3-1 with TRBJ2-3; unclear D gene. V was shortened by 5 bases and J by 0 bases, with 12 bases between the two germline ends. Germline V gene data show CDR1 as LGHDT and CDR2 as YNNKEL (reference sequence). The CDR3 has 15 residues. In DNA form, the CDR3 reads TGTGCCAGCAGCTCGGCATTTCGGAGCACAGATACGCAGTATTTT. It encodes CASSSAFRSTDTQYF.

This clonotype showed up just a few times. The chain employs TRBV20-1 and TRBJ1-4, with D perhaps matching TRBD1 (6 bases). Trimming pared 1 base from V and 8 bases from J, leaving 20 bases between. The CDR3 totals 16 residues. CDR1 is DFQATT, CDR2 SNEGSKA, per germline (reference sequence). The CDR3 here is CSARGPGAAMEEKLFF. DNA of the CDR3: TGCAGTGCTAGAGGACCAGGGGCAGCCATGGAGGAAAAACTGTTTTTT.

This clonotype occurred a few times. V and J are TRBV28 and TRBJ2-7, with a tentative D call TRBD1 (8 bases). V was shortened by 5 bases and J by 4 bases, with 15 bases between the two germline ends. Per the germline V gene, CDR1 is MDHEN and CDR2 is SYDVKM. The CDR3 runs 14 residues. In DNA, the CDR3 is TGTGCCAGCAGTCACCACAGGGGGGGATACGAGCAGTACTTC. It specifies CASSHHRGGYEQYF.

There are a few counts of this clonotype. V gene TRBV20-1 combines with J gene TRBJ2-5; tentatively, D is TRBD2 (7 bases). The length of the CDR3 is 16 residues. Trimming pared 0 bases from V and 5 bases from J, leaving 19 bases between. Germline V gene data show CDR1 as DFQATT and CDR2 as SNEGSKA (reference sequence). The CDR3 region is CSARDYGGGPGETQYF. CDR3 coding DNA: TGCAGTGCTAGAGATTATGGGGGGGGCCCGGGGGAGACCCAGTACTTC.

This clonotype was seen a handful of times. This chain joins TRBV6-5 and TRBJ2-5; 7 nucleotides agree with TRBD2. The junction had 9 bases not matched to a gene; V was cut back by 3 bases and J by 5 bases. Per germline, CDR1 MNHEY and CDR2 SVGAGI. This CDR3 is 15 amino acids long. In DNA form, the CDR3 reads TGTGCCAGCAGTTATCAGCGGGGAGAACTGGAGACCCAGTACTTC. Translation: CASSYQRGELETQYF.

This clonotype qualifies as medium-sized. The CDR3 DNA reads TGTGCCAGCAGTTTAGTCGGCTCCTACGAGCAGTACTTC. It encodes CASSLVGSYEQYF. The chain has TRBV28 and TRBJ2-7; D is undetermined. In germline, CDR1 is MDHEN, CDR2 SYDVKM. The CDR3 covers 13 residues. Trimming took 2 bases from V and 0 from J, leaving 5 bases between them.

V and J are TRBV7-9 and TRBJ2-3; D possibly uses TRBD1 or TRBD2 (6 bases each). Trimming took off 6 bases at V and 4 bases at J, with 20 bases between the two ends. The CDR3 has 16 amino acids. Germline values: CDR1 SEHNR, CDR2 FQNEAQ (reference sequence). DNA of the CDR3: TGTGCCAGCAGGTCCACGGGGGCCAGGGGTGCAGATACGCAGTATTTT. Encoded protein: CASRSTGARGADTQYF.

This clonotype has a handful of counts. The rearrangement links TRBV11-2 to TRBJ1-2, with D maybe TRBD1 (5 bases). CDR3 size: 15 residues. V was pared by 5 bases and J by 8 bases, with 21 bases between. Per germline, CDR1 SGHAT and CDR2 FQNNGV. The CDR3 loop is CASSRGTQGTGGYTF. The DNA for the CDR3 is TGTGCCAGCAGCCGGGGAACACAAGGGACGGGAGGCTACACCTTC.

The gene calls are TRBV5-1 and TRBJ2-7; 7 bases line up with TRBD1. CDR3 length: 13 residues. The V and J ends lost 4 bases and 5 bases, in that order; junction bases with no gene match: 6. Germline CDR1 and CDR2: SGHRS and YFSETQ. The CDR3 reads CASSRQGTDEQYF. The CDR3 DNA is TGCGCCAGCAGCCGACAGGGTACGGACGAGCAGTACTTC.

This rearrangement joins TRBV18 to TRBJ1-2; D call uncertain. Germline V CDR1 and CDR2: KGHSH, LQKENI. The CDR3 is made up of 14 amino acids. Trimming removed 2 bases at V and 2 bases at J, with 9 bases between. DNA for the CDR3: TGTGCCAGCTCACCAAGGCAGGTCAACTATGGCTACACCTTC. Its protein product is CASSPRQVNYGYTF. The variable domain in full, completed from reference TRBV18 and TRBJ1-2, reads NAGVMQNPRHLVRRRGQEARLRCSPMKGHSHVYWYRQLPEEGLKFMVYLQKENIIDESGMPKERFSAEFPKEGPSILRIQQVVRGDSAAYFCASSPRQVNYGYTFGSGTRLTVV.

This clonotype appeared a few times. CDR3 loop: CSVYRADTQYF. The CDR3 DNA is TGCAGCGTTTATCGAGCAGATACGCAGTATTTT. The rearrangement joins TRBV29-1 to TRBJ2-3; D remains ambiguous. The germline V gene has CDR1 SQVTM and CDR2 ANQGSEA. V was shortened by 5 bases and J by 4 bases, with 7 bases between the two germline ends. CDR3 length equals 11 residues.

This clonotype appeared many times. This rearrangement joins TRBV6-6 to TRBJ1-1; 8 bases match TRBD1. After removal of 5 bases from V and 2 bases from J, the junction contained 1 base not matched to a gene. Germline CDR1 is MNHNY and CDR2 is SVGAGI (reference sequence). The CDR3 runs 13 residues. DNA for the CDR3: TGTGCCAGCAGTGGACAGGGTAACACTGAAGCTTTCTTT. Amino acids: CASSGQGNTEAFF.

This clonotype was observed a few times. The rearrangement joins TRBV7-3 to TRBJ2-5; D gene unclear. Trimming removed 2 bases from V and 2 bases from J, with 12 bases in between. Germline V gene data show CDR1 as SGHTA and CDR2 as FQGTGA. This CDR3 is built from 15 residues. In DNA form, the CDR3 reads TGTGCCAGCAGCTTAGACCCACGGCCGCAAGAGACCCAGTACTTC. The encoded protein is CASSLDPRPQETQYF.

This clonotype was picked up many times. The chain couples TRBV29-1 to TRBJ1-1; D is unclear. The germline V and J ends were trimmed by 4 bases and 10 bases, with 10 bases remaining between them. This CDR3 region has 10 residues. Germline assignment: CDR1 SQVTM and CDR2 ANQGSEA. CDR3 nucleotides: TGCAGCGTTGTAAAAGTGGGAGCTTTCTTT. This sequence encodes CSVVKVGAFF.